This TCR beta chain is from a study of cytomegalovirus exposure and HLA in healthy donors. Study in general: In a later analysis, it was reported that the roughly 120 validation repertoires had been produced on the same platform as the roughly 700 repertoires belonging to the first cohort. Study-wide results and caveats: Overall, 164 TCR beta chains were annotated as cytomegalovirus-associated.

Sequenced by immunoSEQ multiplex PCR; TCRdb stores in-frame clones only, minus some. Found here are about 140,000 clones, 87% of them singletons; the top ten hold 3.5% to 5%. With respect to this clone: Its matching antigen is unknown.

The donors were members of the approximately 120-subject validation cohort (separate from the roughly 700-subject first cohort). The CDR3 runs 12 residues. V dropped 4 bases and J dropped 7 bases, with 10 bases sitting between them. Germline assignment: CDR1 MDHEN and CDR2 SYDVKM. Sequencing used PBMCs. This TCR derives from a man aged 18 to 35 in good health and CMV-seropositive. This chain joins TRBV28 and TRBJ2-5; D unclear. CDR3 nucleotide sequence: TGTGCCAGCAGTTACCCCACTGGGACCCAGTACTTC. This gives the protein CASSYPTGTQYF.